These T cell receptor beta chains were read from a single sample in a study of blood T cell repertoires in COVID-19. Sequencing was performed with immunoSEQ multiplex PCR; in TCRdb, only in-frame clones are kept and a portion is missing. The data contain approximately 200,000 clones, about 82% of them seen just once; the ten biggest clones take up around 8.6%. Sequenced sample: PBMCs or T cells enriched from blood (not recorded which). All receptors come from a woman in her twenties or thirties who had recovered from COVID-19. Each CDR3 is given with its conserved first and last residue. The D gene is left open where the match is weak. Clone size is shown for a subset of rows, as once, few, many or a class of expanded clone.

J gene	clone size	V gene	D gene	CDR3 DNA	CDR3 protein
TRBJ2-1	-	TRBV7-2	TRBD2	TGTGCCAGCAGATACCATAGCGGGAGGACCAATGAGCAGTTCTTC	CASRYHSGRTNEQFF
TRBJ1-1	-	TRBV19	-	TGTGCCAGTAGTATAGCTCGGGAAGCTTTCTTT	CASSIAREAFF
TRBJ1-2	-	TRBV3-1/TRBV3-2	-	TGTGCCAGCAGCCAAGATTGGGCACACTCCTATGGCTACACCTTC	CASSQDWAHSYGYTF
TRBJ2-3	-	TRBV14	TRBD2	TGTGCCAGCACTCGGGGTAGCGGGAGAGATACGCAGTATTTT	CASTRGSGRDTQYF
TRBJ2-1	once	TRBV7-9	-	TGTGCCAGCAGCTTGAGAAGGGTAGGGGATGAGCAGTTCTTC	CASSLRRVGDEQFF
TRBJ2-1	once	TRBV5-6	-	TGTGCCAGCAGCGTTACAGGGCTATTTTCTTACCTTTCCTACAATGAGCAGTTCTTC	CASSVTGLFSYLSYNEQFF
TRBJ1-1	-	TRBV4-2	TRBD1	TGTGCCAGCAGCCACGGACAGGCAAGATCGTTGGGCACTGAAGCTTTCTTT	CASSHGQARSLGTEAFF
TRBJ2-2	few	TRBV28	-	TGTGCCAGCAGTTTCACCCCCTTCGGGATGGGATTGAACACCGGGGAGCTGTTTTTT	CASSFTPFGMGLNTGELFF
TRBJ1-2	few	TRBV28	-	TGTGCCAGCAGGCGCCATGGACAGAACTATGGCTACACCTTC	CASRRHGQNYGYTF
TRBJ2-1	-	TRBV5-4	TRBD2	TGTGCCTCCGATAGCGGGAATGAGCAGTTCTTC	CASDSGNEQFF